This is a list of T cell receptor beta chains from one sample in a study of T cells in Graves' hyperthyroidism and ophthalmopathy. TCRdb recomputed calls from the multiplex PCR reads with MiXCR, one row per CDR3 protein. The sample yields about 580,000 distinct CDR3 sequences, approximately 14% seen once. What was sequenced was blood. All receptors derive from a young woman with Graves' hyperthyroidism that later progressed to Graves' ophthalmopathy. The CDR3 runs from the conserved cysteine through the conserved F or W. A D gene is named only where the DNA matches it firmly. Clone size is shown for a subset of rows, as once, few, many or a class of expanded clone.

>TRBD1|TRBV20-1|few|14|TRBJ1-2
TGCAGTGCTAAGAAGACAGGGGTCGACTATGGCTACACCTTC
CSAKKTGVDYGYTF
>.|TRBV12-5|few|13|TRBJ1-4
TGTGCTAGTGGCCGGGACATCTGGGAAAAACTGTTTTTT
CASGRDIWEKLFF
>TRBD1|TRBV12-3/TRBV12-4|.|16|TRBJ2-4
TGTGCCAGCAGTTTCGGACAGGGGGTAGCCAAAAACATTCAGTACTTC
CASSFGQGVAKNIQYF
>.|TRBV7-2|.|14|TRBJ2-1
TGTGCCAGCAGCAACAGGGTCCTCAACAATGAGCAGTTCTTC
CASSNRVLNNEQFF
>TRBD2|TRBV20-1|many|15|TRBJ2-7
TGCAGTGCTGGCTCGACTAGCGGCCTCTCCTACGAGCAGTACTTC
CSAGSTSGLSYEQYF
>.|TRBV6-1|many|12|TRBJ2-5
TGTGCCAGCAGGACGGGGTGGGAGACCCAGTACTTC
CASRTGWETQYF
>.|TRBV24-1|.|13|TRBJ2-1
TGTGCCACCAGTAAGGGATCGGTCAATGAGCAGTTCTTC
CATSKGSVNEQFF
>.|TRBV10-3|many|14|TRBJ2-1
TGTGCCATCAGTGATACGAGGCCCTACAATGAGCAGTTCTTC
CAISDTRPYNEQFF
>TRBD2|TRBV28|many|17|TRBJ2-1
TGTGCCAGCAGTTTTAAGGGTAGCGGGAGATCCTACAATGAGCAGTTCTTC
CASSFKGSGRSYNEQFF
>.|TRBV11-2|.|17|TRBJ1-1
TGCGCCAGCAGCTCAGTAAGTGGCGGGACCTTGAACACTGAAGCTTTCTTT
CASSSVSGGTLNTEAFF
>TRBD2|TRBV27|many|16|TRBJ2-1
TGTGCCAGCTGCCTTACCGGGACTAGCGCATACAATGAGCAGTTCTTC
CASCLTGTSAYNEQFF
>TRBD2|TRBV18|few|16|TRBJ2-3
TGTGCCAGCTCACCCCCTAGCGGGAGAAGCCCAGATACGCAGTATTTT
CASSPPSGRSPDTQYF
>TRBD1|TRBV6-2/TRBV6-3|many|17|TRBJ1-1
TGTGCCAGCAGTCCCTACATCGGGACAGGGCCAAACACTGAAGCTTTCTTT
CASSPYIGTGPNTEAFF
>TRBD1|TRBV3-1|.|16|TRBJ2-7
TGTGCCAGCAGCCAAGGGCTCCGGACAGGGGCTGAGGAGCAGTACTTC
CASSQGLRTGAEEQYF
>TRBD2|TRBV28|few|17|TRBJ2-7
TGTGCCAGCAGTTTACTTACTAGCGGGAGGGTGTCCTACGAGCAGTACTTC
CASSLLTSGRVSYEQYF
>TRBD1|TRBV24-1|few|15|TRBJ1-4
TGTGCCGCGACAGGGGGCCCAGGCAGTCGGGAAAAACTGTTTTTT
CAATGGPGSREKLFF
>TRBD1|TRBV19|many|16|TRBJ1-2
TGTGCCAGTAGTACTGCCGATGAGACAGGGTTCTATGGCTACACCTTC
CASSTADETGFYGYTF
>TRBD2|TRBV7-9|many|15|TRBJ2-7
TGTGCCAGCAGCTTTGAGACTAGCGACTCCTACGAGCAGTACTTC
CASSFETSDSYEQYF
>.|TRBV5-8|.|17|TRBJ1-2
TGTGCCAGCAGCCCGGGGAGGGACCGGCAAATAGGTTATGGCTACACCTTC
CASSPGRDRQIGYGYTF
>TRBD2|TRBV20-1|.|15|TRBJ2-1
TGCAGTGCAGACCCCCAGCGGGAGGATCCCCATGAGCAGTTCTTC
CSADPQREDPHEQFF
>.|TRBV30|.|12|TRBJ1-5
TGTGCCTGGGGCAGGGATAATCAGCCCCAGCATTTT
CAWGRDNQPQHF
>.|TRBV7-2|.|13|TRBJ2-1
TGTGCCAGCAGCTCTGGAAGGGCCGATGAGCAGTTCTTC
CASSSGRADEQFF
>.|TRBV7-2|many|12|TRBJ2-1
TGTGCCAGCAGCTCGACAGTCCATGAGCAGTTCTTC
CASSSTVHEQFF